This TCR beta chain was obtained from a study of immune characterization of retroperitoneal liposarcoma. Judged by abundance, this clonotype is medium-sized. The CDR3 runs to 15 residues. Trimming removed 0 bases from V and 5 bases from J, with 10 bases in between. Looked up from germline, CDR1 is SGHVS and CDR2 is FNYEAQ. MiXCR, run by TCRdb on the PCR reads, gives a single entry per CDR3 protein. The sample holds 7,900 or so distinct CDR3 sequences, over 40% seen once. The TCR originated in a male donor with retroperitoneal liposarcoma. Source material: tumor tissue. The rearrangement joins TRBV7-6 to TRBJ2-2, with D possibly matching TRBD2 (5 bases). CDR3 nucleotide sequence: TGTGCCAGCAGCTTAGCGCGGACGGGAACCGGGGAGCTGTTTTTT. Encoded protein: CASSLARTGTGELFF.